The 3 T cell receptor beta chains listed next were all sequenced from one sample in a study of read filtering for tumor transcriptome and immune sequencing. Molecular barcoded adaptors covering alpha/delta and beta/gamma chains were used on 400 ng RNA. In TCRdb, the reads were re-called with MiXCR into one record per CDR3 protein. The table includes some 120,000 distinct CDR3 sequences, approximately 12% detected once. Sequenced sample: a population of CD138-negative cells sorted from bone marrow. The receptors come from a donor aged 40 or over with multiple myeloma.

In its sample, this clonotype was seen many times. The rearrangement uses TRBV10-3 and TRBJ2-5; 11 bases line up with TRBD2. The CDR3 loop spans 13 amino acids. Germline V CDR1 and CDR2: ENHRY, SYGVKD. The V and J ends lost 3 bases and 12 bases, in that order; junction bases with no gene match: 6. The CDR3 here is CAISERGLADKYF. The CDR3 nucleotides are TGTGCCATCAGTGAACGGGGACTAGCGGACAAGTACTTC.

There are many counts of this clonotype. The chain combines TRBV3-1 with TRBJ2-5; D ambiguous. The CDR3 runs to 14 residues. The V end lost 1 base, the J end lost 5 bases, and 11 bases lay between the germline ends. CDR1 is LGHDT and CDR2 is YNNKEL in the germline V gene (reference sequence). This chain's CDR3 is CASSQGYRQETQYF. The CDR3 DNA reads TGTGCCAGCAGCCAAGGTTACCGCCAGGAGACCCAGTACTTC.

The gene calls are TRBV7-2 and TRBJ2-7; D might be TRBD1 or TRBD2, each matching 5 bases. Germline V lookup: CDR1 SGHTA, CDR2 FQGNSA. Trimming took off 5 bases at V and 0 bases at J, with 11 bases between the two ends. CDR3 size: 14 residues. CDR3 residues: CASSGTQSSYEQYF. CDR3 DNA: TGTGCCAGCAGCGGGACGCAGAGCTCCTACGAGCAGTACTTC.